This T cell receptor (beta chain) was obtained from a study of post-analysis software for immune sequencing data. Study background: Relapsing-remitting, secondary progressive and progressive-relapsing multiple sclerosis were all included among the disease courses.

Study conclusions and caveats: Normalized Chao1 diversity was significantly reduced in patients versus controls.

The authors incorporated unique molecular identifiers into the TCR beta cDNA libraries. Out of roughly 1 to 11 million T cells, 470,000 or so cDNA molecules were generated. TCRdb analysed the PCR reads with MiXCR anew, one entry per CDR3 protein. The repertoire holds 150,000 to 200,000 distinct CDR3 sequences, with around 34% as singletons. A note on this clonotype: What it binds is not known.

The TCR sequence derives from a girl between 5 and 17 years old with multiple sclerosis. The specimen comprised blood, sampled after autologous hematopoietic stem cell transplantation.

The CDR3 protein is CASSLVGTESYEQYF. Here the CDR3 DNA reads TGTGCCAGCAGCTTAGTAGGGACAGAGTCCTACGAGCAGTACTTC. The rearrangement joins TRBV7-2 to TRBJ2-7, with 7 bases aligning to TRBD1. Germline V gene data show CDR1 as SGHTA and CDR2 as FQGNSA. V trimming: 1 base; J trimming: 1 base; junction bases outside the gene matches: 4. The CDR3 contains 15 residues.